The 18 T cell receptor beta chains listed next were all sequenced from one sample in a study of blood T cell repertoires in COVID-19. TCRdb's copy holds only in-frame clones and misses some; the assay was immunoSEQ multiplex PCR. The table shows under 120,000 clones, with roughly 84% occurring only once. Sample: peripheral blood. The receptors stem from a human donor in a cohort sampled during active COVID-19.

The rearrangement links TRBV4-2 to TRBJ2-1; 7 bases map to TRBD2. This CDR3 spans 14 amino acids. The germline V gene encodes CDR1 LGHNA and CDR2 YNFKEQ. The trim removed 1 base at V and 7 bases at J, leaving 4 bases unmatched. CDR3: CASSQGGGGNEQFF. In nucleotides, the CDR3 is TGTGCCAGCAGCCAAGGGGGCGGGGGAAATGAGCAGTTCTTC.

The chain links TRBV19 to TRBJ2-3; maybe TRBD1 (7 bases). This CDR3 region has 16 residues. Germline CDR1 reads LNHDA; CDR2 reads SQIVND (reference sequence). V was shortened by 4 bases and J by 2 bases, with 16 bases between the two germline ends. This CDR3 reads CASSRFRGADTDTQYF. CDR3 DNA: TGTGCCAGTAGTAGGTTCAGGGGGGCCGACACAGATACGCAGTATTTT.

The chain is built from TRBV7-9 and TRBJ2-7, with D possibly matching TRBD2 (5 bases). V shed 3 bases and J shed 6 bases, with 9 bases lying between them. Germline-derived CDR1 and CDR2 are SEHNR and FQNEAQ (reference sequence). The CDR3 contains 12 residues. CDR3 sequence: CASSFSGIEQYF. The CDR3 coding sequence is TGTGCCAGCAGCTTCTCGGGGATCGAGCAGTACTTC.

The rearrangement joins TRBV6-6 to TRBJ1-5; D is uncertain. Between the trimmed V and J ends, which lost 6 bases and 2 bases, there was a span of 14 bases. Germline CDR1 and CDR2: MNHNY and SVGAGI (reference sequence). The CDR3 contains 15 residues. The CDR3 sequence is CASRRSPEGNQPQHF. As DNA, the CDR3 is TGTGCCAGCAGAAGATCCCCGGAGGGCAATCAGCCCCAGCATTTT.

This clone was recorded a few times. The CDR3 spells CASSSRQVFSSYNSPLHF. The CDR3 nucleotides are TGTGCCAGTAGTAGCCGTCAGGTTTTCAGCTCCTATAATTCACCCCTCCACTTT. The chain carries TRBV19 and TRBJ1-6; no firm D call. CDR1 is LNHDA, CDR2 SQIVND, per germline (reference sequence). This CDR3 is 18 amino acids long. With 4 bases removed from V and 0 bases from J, the gap between germline ends came to 16 bases.

The chain joins TRBV7-9 to TRBJ2-5; possible D gene TRBD2, 6 bases. The CDR3 has 16 residues. Trimming removed 5 bases at V and 5 bases at J, with 21 bases between. The germline CDR1 and CDR2 sequences are SEHNR and FQNEAQ (reference sequence). The chain's CDR3 is CASSPGLAGYRETQYF. CDR3 DNA: TGTGCCAGCAGCCCCGGTTTGGCGGGGTATAGGGAGACCCAGTACTTC.

This sequence joins TRBV9 and TRBJ2-5; TRBD2 matches at 10 bases. V was pared by 0 bases and J by 5 bases, with 4 bases of the junction left unmatched. CDR3 length: 15 residues. CDR1 is SGDLS, CDR2 YYNGEE, per germline. CDR3 coding DNA: TGTGCCAGCAGCGTAGGAGGTAGCGGGGGGGAGACCCAGTACTTC. Protein sequence: CASSVGGSGGETQYF.

V gene TRBV7-8 combines with J gene TRBJ1-2; weak D call: TRBD1 (6 bases). Trimming pared 5 bases from V and 8 bases from J, leaving 12 bases between. The CDR3 length is 12 residues. Per germline, CDR1 SGHVS and CDR2 FQNEAQ. The CDR3 loop reads CASSQRGRGYTF. CDR3 coding DNA: TGTGCCAGCAGCCAGCGGGGGCGCGGCTACACCTTC.

The gene calls are TRBV27 and TRBJ1-1; D remains unclear. The germline gives CDR1 MNHEY, CDR2 SMNVEV (reference sequence). This CDR3 is built from 13 residues. Trimming shortened V by 0 bases and J by 14 bases, and 16 bases separated the two germline ends. The CDR3 loop reads CASSLSFGQTRFF. CDR3 DNA: TGTGCCAGCAGTTTATCTTTTGGCCAGACTCGCTTCTTT.

The rearrangement links TRBV30 to TRBJ1-5, with 8 bases aligning to TRBD1. This CDR3 contains 13 residues. Germline CDR1 is GTSNPN and CDR2 is SVGIG (reference sequence). The V segment lost 3 bases and the J segment 6 bases; nucleotides outside the gene matches: 4. CDR3 DNA sequence: TGTGCCTGGAGAGGACAGGGAAGTCAGCCCCAGCATTTT. Amino acid sequence: CAWRGQGSQPQHF.

The V gene is TRBV11-2, the J gene TRBJ2-2; tentative D call: TRBD1 (5 bases). Germline V gene data show CDR1 as SGHAT and CDR2 as FQNNGV. The V and J ends lost 7 bases and 1 base respectively, with 13 bases between them. The CDR3 sequence is 15 residues long. The CDR3 region has the DNA TGTGCCAGCATCACGAGCAGGGTGAACACCGGGGAGCTGTTTTTT. Translation gives CASITSRVNTGELFF.

The gene calls are TRBV2 and TRBJ2-2, with 12 bases matching TRBD2. Germline assignment: CDR1 SNHLY and CDR2 FYNNEI. The CDR3 extends over 15 amino acids. V lost 9 bases to trimming and J lost 4 bases; unmatched junction nucleotides: 6. The CDR3 spells CASMPGLAGTGELFF. DNA of the CDR3: TGTGCCAGTATGCCGGGACTAGCGGGCACCGGGGAGCTGTTTTTT.

The V gene is TRBV10-2, the J gene TRBJ2-1; 10 positions agree with TRBD1. V shed 5 bases and J 7 bases; nucleotides not matched to a gene: 8. The CDR3 spans 15 residues. Per the germline V gene, CDR1 is WSHSY and CDR2 is SAAADI. CDR3 nucleotides: TGCGCCAGCAGTCAAGACAGGGGGCGCTTAAATGAGCAGTTCTTC. It yields the protein CASSQDRGRLNEQFF.

The chain has TRBV2 and TRBJ2-7; no clear D gene. Trimming stripped 5 bases from V and 4 bases from J, with 12 bases between. CDR1 SNHLY and CDR2 FYNNEI come from the germline V gene. The CDR3 loop spans 13 amino acids. CDR3 in amino acids: CASSKNTEYEQYF. DNA of the CDR3: TGTGCCAGCAGTAAGAATACAGAGTACGAGCAGTACTTC.

The V gene is TRBV7-8, the J gene TRBJ1-2; unclear D gene. The germline CDR1 and CDR2 sequences are SGHVS and FQNEAQ. This CDR3 comprises 15 residues. Trimming pared 5 bases from V and 3 bases from J, leaving 16 bases between. CDR3 residues: CASSPPRPADYGYTF. The CDR3 nucleotides read TGTGCCAGCAGCCCCCCCCGCCCCGCAGACTATGGCTACACCTTC.

The chain employs TRBV18 and TRBJ1-6; unclear D gene. The V gene lost 0 bases and the J gene lost 10 bases, with 16 bases spanning the gap. Per germline, CDR1 KGHSH and CDR2 LQKENI. The CDR3 length is 16 residues. The CDR3 is CASSPPNAGQVSPLHF. The CDR3 nucleotides are TGTGCCAGCTCACCACCGAACGCAGGCCAGGTCTCACCCCTCCACTTT.

The table lists this clone with a count of one. The genes are TRBV27 and TRBJ2-7; possibly TRBD1 for D (6 bases). V lost 6 bases, J lost 4 bases, and 16 bases lay in between. CDR3 size: 14 residues. CDR1 is MNHEY, CDR2 SMNVEV, per germline (reference sequence). The CDR3 region is CASRLTGNGYEQYF. The CDR3 bases are TGTGCCAGCAGGTTAACAGGGAATGGGTACGAGCAGTACTTC.

V and J are TRBV7-9 and TRBJ1-1; 8 bases align to TRBD1. V gave up 5 bases and J gave up 3 bases; unmatched junction bases: 14. The CDR3 is made up of 17 amino acids. Germline V gene sequence: CDR1 SEHNR, CDR2 FQNEAQ (reference sequence). The CDR3 reads CASSPQDRGRKYTEAFF. The CDR3 coding sequence is TGTGCCAGCAGCCCCCAAGACAGGGGACGAAAGTACACTGAAGCTTTCTTT.